Each of the 6 T cell receptor beta chains below was sequenced from the same sample in a study of T cell repertoires in cytomegalovirus infection. No cognate antigen is known for these TCRs. Each CDR3 protein is one row after TCRdb ran MiXCR on the reads. The sample shows fewer than 1,000,000 distinct CDR3 sequences, 25% to 40% of them seen only once. Here the sequenced sample was cultured CD8+ T cells from PBMCs, taken from culture after CMV antigen stimulation. The source of these receptors is a human donor in good health (CMV status not recorded). Some clones in this sample may be carry-over from other donors' samples.

V usage is TRBV6-2 or TRBV6-3 and J usage is TRBJ2-1; tentatively, D is TRBD2 (5 bases). Germline assignment: CDR1 MNHEY and CDR2 SVGEGT. The CDR3 covers 15 residues. The V end lost 0 bases, the J end lost 7 bases, and 13 bases lay between the germline ends. In DNA form, the CDR3 reads TGTGCCAGCAGTTACTCCGGGGTTTTGGAGAATGAGCAGTTCTTC. Amino acids: CASSYSGVLENEQFF.

This chain connects TRBV2 to TRBJ2-7, with D perhaps matching TRBD1 (5 bases). Germline CDR1 SNHLY, CDR2 FYNNEI. This CDR3 spans 12 amino acids. The CDR3 coding sequence is TGTGCATCGCAGGGAAGCTCCTACGAGCAGTACTTC. Translated, it gives CASQGSSYEQYF. The whole variable domain, filled in from reference TRBV2 and TRBJ2-7, reads EPEVTQTPSHQVTQMGQEVILRCVPISNHLYFYWYRQILGQKVEFLVSFYNNEISEKSEIFDDQFSVERPDGSNFTLKIRSTKLEDSAMYFCASQGSSYEQYFGPGTRLTVT.

The chain uses TRBV10-2 and TRBJ2-1, with 9 bases that match TRBD2. Trimming cost V 6 bases and J 7 bases; bases outside gene matches: 4. Germline CDR1 and CDR2: WSHSY and SAAADI. CDR3 size: 13 residues. CDR3 bases: TGCGCCAGCAGGCGGGGGGGCCAAAATGAGCAGTTCTTC. It yields the protein CASRRGGQNEQFF.

The chain uses TRBV19 and TRBJ2-1, with 16 bases that match TRBD2. The V gene end was trimmed by 3 bases and the J gene end by 8 bases; junction bases not matched to a gene: 1. CDR3 size: 15 residues. Germline loops: CDR1 LNHDA, CDR2 SQIVND (reference sequence). DNA of the CDR3: TGTGCCAGTAGTATGGGACTAGCGGGGGGGCATGAGCAGTTCTTC. Protein: CASSMGLAGGHEQFF. The full variable domain, its missing parts supplied by reference TRBV19 and TRBJ2-1, is DGGITQSPKYLFRKEGQNVTLSCEQNLNHDAMYWYRQDPGQGLRLIYYSQIVNDFQKGDIAEGYSVSREKKESFPLTVTSAQKNPTAFYLCASSMGLAGGHEQFFGPGTRLTVL.

Only a few counts were recorded for this clonotype. The chain links TRBV7-6 to TRBJ2-7; D gene unclear. Germline CDR1 SGHVS, CDR2 FNYEAQ. V gave up 1 base and J gave up 2 bases, with 12 bases separating them. CDR3 size: 15 residues. The CDR3 is CASSLGVWEAYEQYF. CDR3 DNA: TGTGCCAGCAGCTTAGGGGTATGGGAAGCCTACGAGCAGTACTTC. The variable domain in full, with the rest retrieved from reference TRBV7-6 and TRBJ2-7, is GAGVSQSPRYKVTKRGQDVALRCDPISGHVSLYWYRQALGQGPEFLTYFNYEAQQDKSGLPNDRFSAERPEGSISTLTIQRTEQRDSAMYRCASSLGVWEAYEQYFGPGTRLTVT.

DNA of the CDR3: TGTGCCATCAGTGAGTGGAGTCAGTCCCCCCACGAGCAGTACTTC. Translated, it gives CAISEWSQSPHEQYF. V and J are TRBV10-3 and TRBJ2-7; no clear D. The germline V and J ends were trimmed by 1 base and 5 bases, with 15 bases remaining between them. Germline lookup yields CDR1 ENHRY and CDR2 SYGVKD. The CDR3 spans 15 residues.